What follows are 14 T cell receptor beta chains derived from one specimen sequenced in a study of blood T cell repertoires in COVID-19. Some clones are missing from TCRdb's copy, which holds only in-frame ones; the method was immunoSEQ multiplex PCR. The sample holds fewer than 350,000 clones, roughly 88% seen once. Sample: PBMCs or T cells enriched from blood (not recorded which). All receptors derive from a woman aged 40 to 50 with acute COVID-19.

The chain joins TRBV28 to TRBJ1-4; a possible D gene is TRBD1 (5 bases). Germline values: CDR1 MDHEN, CDR2 SYDVKM. The CDR3 is 15 amino acids. The V end lost 3 bases, the J end lost 2 bases, and 10 bases lay between the germline ends. The CDR3 is CASSFRRGTNEKLFF. The CDR3 DNA sequence: TGTGCCAGCAGTTTTCGGAGGGGCACTAATGAAAAACTGTTTTTT.

The rearrangement uses TRBV7-9 and TRBJ2-2, with TRBD2 matching 10 bases. With V trimmed by 4 bases and J by 4 bases, 3 bases remained unmatched. The CDR3 has 15 amino acids. Germline V gives CDR1 SEHNR, CDR2 FQNEAQ (reference sequence). The CDR3 region is CASSSPSGGTGELFF. In nucleotides, the CDR3 is TGTGCCAGCAGCTCCCCTAGCGGGGGCACCGGGGAGCTGTTTTTT.

The chain is built from TRBV6-6 and TRBJ1-1; possible D gene TRBD1, 5 bases. The length of the CDR3 is 11 residues. The V gene's germline CDR1 is MNHNY and CDR2 SVGAGI (reference sequence). Trimming shortened V by 7 bases and J by 8 bases, and 11 bases separated the two germline ends. CDR3 coding DNA: TGTGCCAGCACTTTGAGGACAGAAGCTTTCTTT. Amino acids: CASTLRTEAFF.

The chain links TRBV11-3 to TRBJ2-7; TRBD1 agrees at 8 bases. The CDR3 spans 13 residues. Per the germline V gene, CDR1 is SGHNT and CDR2 is YENEEA. The V and J ends lost 1 base and 6 bases, in that order; junction bases with no gene match: 2. The CDR3 protein is CASSLGRGREQYF. The CDR3 bases are TGTGCCAGCAGCTTAGGCAGGGGGCGCGAGCAGTACTTC.

This chain uses TRBV28 with TRBJ2-5; D is uncertain. The CDR3 sequence is 14 residues long. The germline V gene has CDR1 MDHEN and CDR2 SYDVKM. Deletions cut 2 bases from V and 0 bases from J, with 7 bases between. The CDR3 spells CASSLSMYQETQYF. The CDR3 region has the DNA TGTGCCAGCAGTTTAAGCATGTACCAAGAGACCCAGTACTTC.

J is TRBJ1-1 and V is TRBV29-1, with D perhaps TRBD1 (6 bases). CDR1 SQVTM and CDR2 ANQGSEA come from the germline V gene. The CDR3 has 10 residues. Between the trimmed V and J ends, which lost 6 bases and 7 bases, there was a span of 9 bases. In DNA form, the CDR3 reads TGCAGCGTAACAGGGCATGAAGCTTTCTTT. It encodes CSVTGHEAFF.

The chain has TRBV7-2 and TRBJ1-3, with 11 bases that match TRBD1. The CDR3 spans 15 residues. CDR1 is SGHTA and CDR2 is FQGNSA in the germline V gene. Trimming removed 4 bases from V and 2 bases from J; junction bases left unmatched: 1. In DNA, the CDR3 is TGTGCCAGCAGCTGGGACAGGGGGACTGGAAACACCATATATTTT. It codes for CASSWDRGTGNTIYF.

V gene TRBV27 combines with J gene TRBJ2-5; weak D call: TRBD2 (6 bases). Germline V gene sequence: CDR1 MNHEY, CDR2 SMNVEV (reference sequence). With 5 bases removed from V and 4 bases from J, the gap between germline ends came to 14 bases. The CDR3 spans 14 residues. Here the CDR3 reads CASSAQGGSETQYF. The CDR3, as DNA: TGTGCCAGCAGTGCCCAGGGAGGCTCAGAGACCCAGTACTTC.

In DNA, the CDR3 is TGTGCCAGCAGACGGGGACTGGAAGCTAACGAGCAGTACTTC. Translation gives CASRRGLEANEQYF. The gene calls are TRBV6-5 and TRBJ2-7; a weak D match, TRBD2 (6 bases). The CDR3 spans 14 residues. Germline V gene sequence: CDR1 MNHEY, CDR2 SVGAGI. The germline V and J ends were trimmed by 6 bases and 5 bases, with 17 bases remaining between them.

In its sample, this clone was seen a few times. The CDR3 here is CASSGPGTGRYGYTF. Written as DNA, the CDR3 is TGTGCCAGTAGTGGGCCCGGGACAGGGCGGTATGGCTACACCTTC. The chain combines TRBV19 with TRBJ1-2, with 9 positions matching TRBD1. This CDR3 is 15 amino acids long. Looked up from germline, CDR1 is LNHDA and CDR2 is SQIVND (reference sequence). The V gene end was trimmed by 5 bases and the J gene end by 5 bases; junction bases not matched to a gene: 9.

In regard to this clone: One end of the junction is discordant with germline, which a read error may explain. The CDR3 reads CASSQGPTSGSRDTQYF. The CDR3 DNA reads as TGCGCCAGCAGCCAAGGCCCCACTAGCGGGAGCAGAGATACGCAGTATTTT. The chain couples TRBV5-1 to TRBJ2-3; 11 nucleotides align to TRBD2. Germline values: CDR1 SGHRS, CDR2 YFSETQ. CDR3 length equals 17 residues.

This clone was seen once. The gene calls are TRBV9 and TRBJ2-7; 8 bases agree with TRBD1. Germline CDR1 is SGDLS and CDR2 is YYNGEE. The CDR3 is 15 residues long. V shed 4 bases, J shed 5 bases, and the junction held 11 bases outside the gene matches. The CDR3 DNA reads TGTGCCAGCAGCTTCAGGGGCGCAGGGGGCGACGAGCAGTACTTC. This gives the protein CASSFRGAGGDEQYF.

This clone was seen at least ten times. The chain carries TRBV5-6 and TRBJ1-2; no clear D gene. The length of the CDR3 is 14 residues. CDR1 is SGHDT, CDR2 YYEEEE, per germline. V was shortened by 0 bases and J by 3 bases, with 9 bases between the two germline ends. The CDR3 nucleotides are TGTGCCAGCAGCTTGGAAGGGAGTTACTATGGCTACACCTTC. Protein: CASSLEGSYYGYTF.

Only one count was recorded for this clone. The rearrangement uses TRBV7-2 and TRBJ2-2, with 10 positions matching TRBD2. Germline CDR1 is SGHTA and CDR2 is FQGNSA. V lost 5 bases to trimming and J lost 6 bases; unmatched junction nucleotides: 6. The CDR3 sequence is 15 residues long. The CDR3 DNA follows: TGTGCCAGCAGCCATAAGCGGGGGGGCGCCGGGGAGCTGTTTTTT. Its translation is CASSHKRGGAGELFF.